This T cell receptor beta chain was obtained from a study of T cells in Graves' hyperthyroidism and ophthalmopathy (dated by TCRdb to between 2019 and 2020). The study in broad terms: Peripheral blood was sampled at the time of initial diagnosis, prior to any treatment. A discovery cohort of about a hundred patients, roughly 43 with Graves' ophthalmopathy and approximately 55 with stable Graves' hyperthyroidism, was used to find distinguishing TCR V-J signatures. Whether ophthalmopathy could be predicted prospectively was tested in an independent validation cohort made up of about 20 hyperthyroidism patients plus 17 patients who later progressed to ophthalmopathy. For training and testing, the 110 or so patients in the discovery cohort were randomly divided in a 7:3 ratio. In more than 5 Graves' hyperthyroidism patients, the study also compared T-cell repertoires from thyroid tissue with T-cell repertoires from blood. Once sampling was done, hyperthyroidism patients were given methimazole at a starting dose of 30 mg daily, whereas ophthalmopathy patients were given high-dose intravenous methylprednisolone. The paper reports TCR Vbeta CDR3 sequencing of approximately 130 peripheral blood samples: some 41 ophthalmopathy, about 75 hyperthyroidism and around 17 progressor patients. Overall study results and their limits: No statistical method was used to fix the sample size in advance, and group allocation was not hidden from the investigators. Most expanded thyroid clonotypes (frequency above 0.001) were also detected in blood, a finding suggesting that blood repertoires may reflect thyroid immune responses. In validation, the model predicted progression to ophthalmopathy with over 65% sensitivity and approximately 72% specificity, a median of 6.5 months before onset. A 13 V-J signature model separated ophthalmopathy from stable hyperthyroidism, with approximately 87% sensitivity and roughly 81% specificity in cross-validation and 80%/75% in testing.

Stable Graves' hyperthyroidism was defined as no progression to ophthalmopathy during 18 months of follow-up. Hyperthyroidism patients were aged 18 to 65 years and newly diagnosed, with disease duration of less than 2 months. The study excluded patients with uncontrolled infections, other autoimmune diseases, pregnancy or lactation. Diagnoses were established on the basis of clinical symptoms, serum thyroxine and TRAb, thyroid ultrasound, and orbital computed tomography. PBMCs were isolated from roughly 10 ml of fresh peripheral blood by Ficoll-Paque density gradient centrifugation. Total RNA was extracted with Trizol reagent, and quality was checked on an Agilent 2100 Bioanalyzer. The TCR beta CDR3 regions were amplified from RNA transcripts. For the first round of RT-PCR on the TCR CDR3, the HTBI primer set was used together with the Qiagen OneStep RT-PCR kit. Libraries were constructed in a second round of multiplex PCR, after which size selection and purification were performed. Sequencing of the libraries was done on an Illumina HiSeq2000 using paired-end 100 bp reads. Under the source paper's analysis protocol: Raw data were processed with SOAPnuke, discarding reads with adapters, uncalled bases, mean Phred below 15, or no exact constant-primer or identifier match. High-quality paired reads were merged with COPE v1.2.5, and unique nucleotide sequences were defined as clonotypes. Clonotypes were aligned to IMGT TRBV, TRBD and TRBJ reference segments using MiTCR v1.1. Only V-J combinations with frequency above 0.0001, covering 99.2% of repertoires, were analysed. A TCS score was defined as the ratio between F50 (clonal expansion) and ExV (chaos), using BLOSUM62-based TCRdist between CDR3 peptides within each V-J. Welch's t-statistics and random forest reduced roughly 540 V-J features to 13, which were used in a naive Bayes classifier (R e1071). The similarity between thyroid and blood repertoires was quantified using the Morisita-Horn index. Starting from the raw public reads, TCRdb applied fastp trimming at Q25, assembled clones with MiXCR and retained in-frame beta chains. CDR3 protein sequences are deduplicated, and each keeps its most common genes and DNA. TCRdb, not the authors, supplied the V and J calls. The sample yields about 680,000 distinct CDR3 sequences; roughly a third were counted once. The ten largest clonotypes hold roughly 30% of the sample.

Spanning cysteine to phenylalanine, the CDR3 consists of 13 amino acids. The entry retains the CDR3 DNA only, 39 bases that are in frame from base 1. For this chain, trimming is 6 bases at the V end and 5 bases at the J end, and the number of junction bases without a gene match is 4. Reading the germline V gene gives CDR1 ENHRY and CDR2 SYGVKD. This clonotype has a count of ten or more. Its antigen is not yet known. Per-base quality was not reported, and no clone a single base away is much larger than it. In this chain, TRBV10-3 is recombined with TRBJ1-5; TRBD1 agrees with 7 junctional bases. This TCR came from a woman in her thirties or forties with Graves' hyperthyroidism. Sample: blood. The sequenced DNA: TGTGCCATCAGCAGAGACAGGGATCAGCCCCAGCATTTT. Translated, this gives CAISRDRDQPQHF.